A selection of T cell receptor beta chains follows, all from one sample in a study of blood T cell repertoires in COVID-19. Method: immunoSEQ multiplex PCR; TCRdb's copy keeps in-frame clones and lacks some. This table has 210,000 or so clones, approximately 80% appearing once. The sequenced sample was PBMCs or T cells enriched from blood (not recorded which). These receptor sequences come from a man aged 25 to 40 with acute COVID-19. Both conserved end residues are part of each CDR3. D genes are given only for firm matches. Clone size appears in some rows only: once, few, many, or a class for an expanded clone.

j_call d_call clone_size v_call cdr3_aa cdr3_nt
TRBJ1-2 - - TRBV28 CASSSQGQGYTF TGTGCCAGCAGCTCACAGGGACAAGGCTACACCTTC
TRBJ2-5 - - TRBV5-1 CASSLASLETQYF TGCGCCAGCAGCTTGGCAAGCCTAGAGACCCAGTACTTC
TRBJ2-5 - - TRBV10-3 CAISNGETQYF TGTGCCATCAGTAACGGGGAGACCCAGTACTTC
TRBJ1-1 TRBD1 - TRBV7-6 CASSLLGIGGINTEAFF TGTGCCAGCAGCCTGCTGGGGATAGGGGGCATAAACACTGAAGCTTTCTTT
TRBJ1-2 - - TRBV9 CASSVVGEVGYTF TGTGCCAGCAGCGTAGTGGGGGAGGTTGGCTACACCTTC
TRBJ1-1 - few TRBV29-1 CSVESGDEAFF TGCAGCGTTGAATCCGGGGATGAAGCTTTCTTT
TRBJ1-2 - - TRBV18 CASSDQGNYGYTF TGTGCCAGCTCAGACCAGGGCAACTATGGCTACACCTTC
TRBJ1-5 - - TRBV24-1 CATSGGLGQPQHF TGTGCCACCAGTGGGGGGCTGGGGCAGCCCCAGCATTTT
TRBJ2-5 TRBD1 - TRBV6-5 CASSLLQGAEETQYF TGTGCCAGCAGCCTACTACAGGGGGCCGAAGAGACCCAGTACTTC
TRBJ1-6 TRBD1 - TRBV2 CASSYRTGSNSPLHF TGTGCCAGCAGTTATCGGACAGGGTCCAATTCACCCCTCCACTTT
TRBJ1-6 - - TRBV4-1 CASSDFSLYSPLHF TGCGCCAGCAGCGACTTTTCTCTTTATTCACCCCTCCACTTT
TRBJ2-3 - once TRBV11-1 CASRRGQSADTQYF TGTGCCAGCAGACGAGGACAGTCGGCAGATACGCAGTATTTT
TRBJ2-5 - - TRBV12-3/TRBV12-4 CASSLSGMETQYF TGTGCCAGCAGTTTATCCGGTATGGAGACCCAGTACTTC
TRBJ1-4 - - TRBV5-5 CASSLMEGSATNEKLFF TGTGCCAGCAGCTTGATGGAGGGGTCCGCAACTAATGAAAAACTGTTTTTT
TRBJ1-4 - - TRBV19 CASSIGAEANEKLFF TGTGCCAGTAGTATTGGTGCGGAGGCTAATGAAAAACTGTTTTTT
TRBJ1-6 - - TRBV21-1 CASSKAGRGHGSPLHF TGTGCCAGCAGCAAAGCCGGCAGGGGGCACGGTTCACCCCTCCACTTT